These 10 T cell receptor beta chains originate from one sample sequenced in a study of blood T cell repertoires in COVID-19. This table comes from immunoSEQ multiplex PCR, and its TCRdb copy is limited to in-frame clones, with some not included. The data show more than 95,000 clones, with 86% seen just once and about 5.4% held by the top ten. Sequencing was done on a sample of peripheral blood. These receptors were obtained from a human donor in a cohort sampled during active COVID-19.

The chain joins TRBV10-1 to TRBJ2-1, with D unresolved. CDR3 length equals 17 residues. V shed 4 bases and J shed 2 bases, with 18 bases lying between them. The germline gives CDR1 WNHNN, CDR2 SYGVQD (reference sequence). The CDR3 DNA reads TGCGCCAGCAGTGCTTACAACCCGGGTATGACCTACAATGAGCAGTTCTTC. This codes for CASSAYNPGMTYNEQFF.

The chain carries TRBV24-1 and TRBJ1-2; D may be TRBD1 (6 bases). The germline V gene encodes CDR1 KGHDR and CDR2 SFDVKD. V was shortened by 4 bases and J by 7 bases, with 18 bases between the two germline ends. This CDR3 region has 15 residues. CDR3 in DNA: TGTGCCACCAGTGACACCACCACTACAGGGTCTGGCTACACCTTC. Translated: CATSDTTTTGSGYTF.

This clone was counted once. The genes are TRBV3-1 (or the pseudogene TRBV3-2) and TRBJ2-4; 7 positions agree with TRBD2. Trimming took 1 base from V and 1 from J; bases not matched to a gene: 10. CDR3 length equals 18 residues. Germline assignment: CDR1 LGHDT and CDR2 YNNKEL (reference sequence). In DNA, the CDR3 is TGTGCCAGCAGCCAAGGGAAGACGGGAGGAGGGGCCAAAAACATTCAGTACTTC. It encodes CASSQGKTGGGAKNIQYF.

The chain recombines TRBV19 with TRBJ2-6; 8 positions match TRBD1. CDR3 length: 21 amino acids. With V trimmed by 6 bases and J by 0 bases, 19 bases remained unmatched. CDR1 is LNHDA, CDR2 SQIVND, per germline (reference sequence). This CDR3 reads CASSHHRWTGRSGSGANVLTF. CDR3 sequence (DNA): TGTGCCAGTAGCCACCACCGCTGGACAGGGAGGTCCGGCTCTGGGGCCAACGTCCTGACTTTC.

V and J are TRBV11-1 and TRBJ2-3; TRBD1 matches at 7 bases. V trimming: 3 bases; J trimming: 3 bases; junction bases outside the gene matches: 6. The length of the CDR3 is 15 residues. CDR1 SGHAT and CDR2 FQDESV come from the germline V gene (reference sequence). CDR3 amino acids: CASSLNAGGTDTQYF. The CDR3 region has the DNA TGTGCCAGCAGCTTGAACGCAGGGGGTACAGATACGCAGTATTTT. The variable domain in full, with the rest retrieved from reference TRBV11-1 and TRBJ2-3, is EAEVAQSPRYKITEKSQAVAFWCDPISGHATLYWYRQILGQGPELLVQFQDESVVDDSQLPKDRFSAERLKGVDSTLKIQPAELGDSAMYLCASSLNAGGTDTQYFGPGTRLTVL.

This clone was seen just once. The V call is TRBV28, the J call TRBJ1-2; 7 bases map to TRBD1. This CDR3 has 13 residues. With 3 bases clipped from V and 8 bases from J, the junction kept 6 bases outside the gene matches. Germline V gives CDR1 MDHEN, CDR2 SYDVKM. CDR3 region: CASSLEGALGYTF. CDR3 coding DNA: TGTGCCAGCAGTTTGGAGGGGGCCCTGGGCTACACCTTC.

The chain carries TRBV5-4 and TRBJ1-2, with D possibly being TRBD1 (5 bases). This CDR3 has 16 residues. From germline, CDR1 is SGHNT and CDR2 YYREEE (reference sequence). V shed 0 bases and J shed 7 bases, with 19 bases lying between them. CDR3 protein: CASSLEGANFLSGYTF. The CDR3 region has the DNA TGTGCCAGCAGCTTGGAAGGGGCTAACTTTCTCTCTGGCTACACCTTC.

The rearrangement joins TRBV18 to TRBJ2-7, with 9 positions matching TRBD1. V was clipped by 3 bases and J by 7 bases; unmatched bases: 4. Germline CDR1 is KGHSH and CDR2 is LQKENI. This CDR3 has 13 residues. The CDR3 sequence: CASSPGQGREQYF. As DNA, the CDR3 is TGTGCCAGCTCACCCGGACAGGGGAGAGAGCAGTACTTC.

This clone was counted once. V gene TRBV9 combines with J gene TRBJ2-3, with TRBD2 matching 8 bases. This CDR3 has 18 residues. Trimming at V came to 0 bases and at J to 0 bases, leaving 9 bases not matched to a gene. Germline loops: CDR1 SGDLS, CDR2 YYNGEE. The CDR3, as DNA: TGTGCCAGCAGCGTAGCGGCTAGCGGGCTTTCTAGCACAGATACGCAGTATTTT. Encoded protein: CASSVAASGLSSTDTQYF.

The genes are TRBV27 and TRBJ2-1, with 9 bases matching TRBD2. V was clipped by 3 bases and J by 5 bases; unmatched bases: 5. CDR3 size: 15 residues. From germline, CDR1 is MNHEY and CDR2 SMNVEV (reference sequence). CDR3 sequence reads: CASSFSGSLNNEQFF. The CDR3 DNA sequence: TGTGCCAGCAGTTTTAGCGGGAGTTTAAACAATGAGCAGTTCTTC.